This TCR beta chain was sequenced in a study of cytomegalovirus exposure and HLA in healthy donors. Findings and limits, study-wide: Common viral pathogens were later found to be apparently linked to several of the most significant clusters.

Primers for the PCR totalled 60 Vbeta and 13 Jbeta. Sequencing was performed with immunoSEQ multiplex PCR; in TCRdb, only in-frame clones are kept and a portion is missing. The table lists 150,000 to 180,000 clones, approximately 80% of them singletons. Germline loops: CDR1 SGHNT, CDR2 YENEEA. V lost 0 bases, J lost 5 bases, and 20 bases lay in between. CDR3 length: 18 residues. Donors likely had unrecorded immune exposures despite being nominally healthy when sampled. In the case of this clone: Its antigen is unidentified.

The V gene is TRBV11-3, the J gene TRBJ2-1; D is uncertain. The TCR comes from a woman aged 40 to 50 in good health and CMV-seropositive. Input material: PBMCs. The CDR3 protein is CASSLDTPMRLRNNEQFF. The CDR3 DNA is TGTGCCAGCAGCTTAGACACCCCCATGAGGTTAAGGAACAATGAGCAGTTCTTC.